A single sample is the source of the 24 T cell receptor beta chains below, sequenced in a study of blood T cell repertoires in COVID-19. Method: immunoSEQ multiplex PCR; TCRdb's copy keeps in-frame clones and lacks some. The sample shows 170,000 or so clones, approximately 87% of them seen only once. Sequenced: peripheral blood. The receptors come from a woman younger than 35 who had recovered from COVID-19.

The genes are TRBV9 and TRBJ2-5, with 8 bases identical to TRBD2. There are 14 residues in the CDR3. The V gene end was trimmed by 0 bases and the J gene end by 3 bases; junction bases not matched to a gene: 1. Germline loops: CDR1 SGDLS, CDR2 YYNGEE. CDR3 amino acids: CASSVAGLEETQYF. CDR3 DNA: TGTGCCAGCAGCGTAGCGGGACTAGAAGAGACCCAGTACTTC.

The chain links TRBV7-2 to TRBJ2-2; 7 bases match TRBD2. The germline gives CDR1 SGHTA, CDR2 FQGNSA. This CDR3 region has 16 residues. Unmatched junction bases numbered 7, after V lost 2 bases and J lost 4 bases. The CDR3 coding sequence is TGTGCCAGCAGCTTATCGGGGAGGGCGGGCACCGGGGAGCTGTTTTTT. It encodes CASSLSGRAGTGELFF.

This CDR3 reads CASSFAPDSSYEQYF. Written as DNA, the CDR3 is TGTGCCAGCAGTTTCGCACCGGACAGCTCCTACGAGCAGTACTTC. The rearrangement links TRBV6-1 to TRBJ2-7; a possible D gene is TRBD1 (6 bases). In germline, CDR1 is MNHNS, CDR2 SASEGT. Trimming took 5 bases from V and 0 from J, leaving 14 bases between them. The CDR3 loop spans 15 amino acids.

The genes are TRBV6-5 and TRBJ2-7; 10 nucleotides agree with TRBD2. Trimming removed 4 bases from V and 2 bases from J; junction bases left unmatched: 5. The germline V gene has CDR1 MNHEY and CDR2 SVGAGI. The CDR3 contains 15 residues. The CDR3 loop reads CASSSLAGGAYEQYV. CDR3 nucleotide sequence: TGTGCCAGCAGTTCCTTAGCGGGAGGTGCCTACGAGCAGTACGTC.

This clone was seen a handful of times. The CDR3 is CSQAGTSETYNEQFF. The CDR3 bases are TGCAGCCAAGCCGGGACTTCAGAAACTTACAATGAGCAGTTCTTC. The chain carries TRBV29-1 and TRBJ2-1, with D possibly matching TRBD2 (6 bases). CDR1 is SQVTM, CDR2 ANQGSEA, per germline. V shed 8 bases and J shed 4 bases, with 21 bases lying between them. The CDR3 extends over 15 amino acids.

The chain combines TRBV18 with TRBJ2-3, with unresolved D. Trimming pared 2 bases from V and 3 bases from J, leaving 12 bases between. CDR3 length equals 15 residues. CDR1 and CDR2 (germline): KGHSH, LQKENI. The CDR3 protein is CASSPISVTTDTQYF. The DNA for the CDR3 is TGTGCCAGCTCACCAATAAGCGTTACGACAGATACGCAGTATTTT.

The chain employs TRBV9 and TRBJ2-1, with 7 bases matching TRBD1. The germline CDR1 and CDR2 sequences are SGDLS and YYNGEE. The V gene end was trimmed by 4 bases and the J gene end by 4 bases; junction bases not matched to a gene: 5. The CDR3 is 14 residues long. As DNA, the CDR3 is TGTGCCAGCAGCCCCTGGACAGGTTACAATGAGCAGTTCTTC. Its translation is CASSPWTGYNEQFF.

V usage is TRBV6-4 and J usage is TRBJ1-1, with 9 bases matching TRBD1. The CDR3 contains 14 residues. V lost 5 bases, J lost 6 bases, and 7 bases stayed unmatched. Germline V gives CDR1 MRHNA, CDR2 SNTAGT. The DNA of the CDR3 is TGTGCCAGCAGTACAGGGGGCGAAAGTGCTGAAGCTTTCTTT. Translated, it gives CASSTGGESAEAFF.

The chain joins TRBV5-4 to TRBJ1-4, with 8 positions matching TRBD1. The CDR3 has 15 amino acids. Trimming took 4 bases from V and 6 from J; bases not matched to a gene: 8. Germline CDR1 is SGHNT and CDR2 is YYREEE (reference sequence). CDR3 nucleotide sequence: TGTGCCAGCAGCCCAGGACAGGGAATTGATGAAAAACTGTTTTTT. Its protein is CASSPGQGIDEKLFF.

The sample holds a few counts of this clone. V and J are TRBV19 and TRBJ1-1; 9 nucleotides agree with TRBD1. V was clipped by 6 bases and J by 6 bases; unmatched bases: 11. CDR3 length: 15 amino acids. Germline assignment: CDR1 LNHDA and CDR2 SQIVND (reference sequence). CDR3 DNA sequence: TGTGCCAGTAGGAGGACAGGGGTTGGAGGCGCTGAAGCTTTCTTT. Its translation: CASRRTGVGGAEAFF.

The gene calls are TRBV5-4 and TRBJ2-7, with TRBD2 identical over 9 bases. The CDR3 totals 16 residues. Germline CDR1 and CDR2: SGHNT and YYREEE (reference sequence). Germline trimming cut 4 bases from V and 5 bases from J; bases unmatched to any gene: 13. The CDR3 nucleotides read TGTGCCAGCAGCGTTGGAGTAGCGGGGGTAAGAGACGAGCAGTACTTC. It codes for CASSVGVAGVRDEQYF.

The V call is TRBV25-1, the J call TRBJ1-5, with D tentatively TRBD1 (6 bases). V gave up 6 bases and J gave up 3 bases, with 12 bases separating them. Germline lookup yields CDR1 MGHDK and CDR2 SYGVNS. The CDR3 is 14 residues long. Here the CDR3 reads CASRQTGTNQPQHF. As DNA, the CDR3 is TGTGCCAGCAGGCAAACAGGGACCAATCAGCCCCAGCATTTT.

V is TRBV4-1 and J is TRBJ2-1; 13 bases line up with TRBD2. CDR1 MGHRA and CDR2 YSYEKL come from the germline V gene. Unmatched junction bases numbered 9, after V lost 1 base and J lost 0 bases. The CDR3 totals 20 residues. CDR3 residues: CASSQAGTSGTLSSYNEQFF. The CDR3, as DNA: TGCGCCAGCAGCCAAGCCGGGACTAGCGGGACCTTAAGCTCCTACAATGAGCAGTTCTTC.

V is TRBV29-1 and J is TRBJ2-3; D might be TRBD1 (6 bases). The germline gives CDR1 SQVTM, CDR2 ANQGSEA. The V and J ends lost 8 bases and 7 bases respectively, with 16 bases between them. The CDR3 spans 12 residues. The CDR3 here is CSLRTDRYTQYF. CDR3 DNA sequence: TGCAGCCTCAGGACAGACCGTTATACGCAGTATTTT.

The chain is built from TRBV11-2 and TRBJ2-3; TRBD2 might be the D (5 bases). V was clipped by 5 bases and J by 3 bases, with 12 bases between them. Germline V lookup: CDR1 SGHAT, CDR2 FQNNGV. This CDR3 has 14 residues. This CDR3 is CASSPSPGTDTQYF. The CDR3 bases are TGTGCCAGCAGCCCGAGCCCGGGGACAGATACGCAGTATTTT.

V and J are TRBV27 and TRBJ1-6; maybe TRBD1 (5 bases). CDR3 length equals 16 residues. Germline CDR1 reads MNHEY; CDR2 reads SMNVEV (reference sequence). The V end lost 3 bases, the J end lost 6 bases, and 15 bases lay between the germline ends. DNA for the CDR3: TGTGCCAGCAGTTTCCGAATCGGACATATTAATTCACCCCTCCACTTT. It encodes CASSFRIGHINSPLHF.

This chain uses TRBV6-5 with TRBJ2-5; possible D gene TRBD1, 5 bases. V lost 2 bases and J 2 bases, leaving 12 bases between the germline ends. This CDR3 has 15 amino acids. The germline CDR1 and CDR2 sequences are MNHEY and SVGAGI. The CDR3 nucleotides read TGTGCCAGCAGTTACCTCCTCCAGGGTCAAGAGACCCAGTACTTC. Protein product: CASSYLLQGQETQYF.

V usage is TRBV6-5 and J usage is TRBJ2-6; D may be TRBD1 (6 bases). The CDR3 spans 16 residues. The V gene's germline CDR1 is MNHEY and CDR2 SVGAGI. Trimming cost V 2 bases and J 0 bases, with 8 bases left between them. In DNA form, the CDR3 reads TGTGCCAGCAGTTACACAGGGACCTCTGGGGCCAACGTCCTGACTTTC. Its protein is CASSYTGTSGANVLTF.

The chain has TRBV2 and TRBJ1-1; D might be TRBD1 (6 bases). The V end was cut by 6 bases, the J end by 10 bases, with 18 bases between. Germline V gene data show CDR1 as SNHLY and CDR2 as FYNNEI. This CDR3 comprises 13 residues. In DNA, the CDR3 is TGTGCCAGCAGCCCCCGGGACACCTGGGTAGCTTTCTTT. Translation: CASSPRDTWVAFF. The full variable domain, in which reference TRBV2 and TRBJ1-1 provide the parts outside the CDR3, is EPEVTQTPSHQVTQMGQEVILRCVPISNHLYFYWYRQILGQKVEFLVSFYNNEISEKSEIFDDQFSVERPDGSNFTLKIRSTKLEDSAMYFCASSPRDTWVAFFGQGTRLTVV.

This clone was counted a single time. Written as DNA, the CDR3 is TGTGCTAGTGGCCTTGAGGGATCCACTGAAGCTTTCTTT. Translation: CASGLEGSTEAFF. J is TRBJ1-1 and V is TRBV12-5; D is undetermined. The V gene's germline CDR1 is LGHNT and CDR2 FRNRAP. The CDR3 runs 13 residues. V lost 6 bases, J lost 4 bases, and 12 bases lay in between.

The CDR3 region has the DNA TGTGCCAGCAGGGAACACAGGGCTTGGGAGACCCAGTACTTC. It translates to CASREHRAWETQYF. The rearrangement joins TRBV27 to TRBJ2-5; tentative D call: TRBD1 (6 bases). Germline V CDR1 and CDR2: MNHEY, SMNVEV (reference sequence). This CDR3 has 14 amino acids. The ends were cut back, 6 bases at V and 5 bases at J, with 16 bases in the middle.

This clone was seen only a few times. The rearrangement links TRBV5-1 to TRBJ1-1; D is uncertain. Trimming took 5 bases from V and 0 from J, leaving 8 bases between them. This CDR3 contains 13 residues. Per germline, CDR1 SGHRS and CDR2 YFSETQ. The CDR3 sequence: CASSRGMNTEAFF. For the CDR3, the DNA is TGCGCCAGCAGTCGGGGTATGAACACTGAAGCTTTCTTT.

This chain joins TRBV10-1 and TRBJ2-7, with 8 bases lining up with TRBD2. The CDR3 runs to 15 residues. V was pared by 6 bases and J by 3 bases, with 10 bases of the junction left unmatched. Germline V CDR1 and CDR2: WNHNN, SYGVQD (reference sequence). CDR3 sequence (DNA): TGCGCCAGCAGCTTCCCAGCGGGAGAAGGCTACGAGCAGTACGTC. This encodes CASSFPAGEGYEQYV.

In DNA, the CDR3 is TGTGCCAGCTCGAAAGTCCCGGGGACTGAAGCTTTCTTT. As protein: CASSKVPGTEAFF. The rearrangement joins TRBV18 to TRBJ1-1; unclear D gene. Germline assignment: CDR1 KGHSH and CDR2 LQKENI. The germline V and J ends were trimmed by 6 bases and 5 bases, with 13 bases remaining between them. CDR3 size: 13 residues. Looking up the rest from reference TRBV18 and TRBJ1-1 gives the full variable domain: NAGVMQNPRHLVRRRGQEARLRCSPMKGHSHVYWYRQLPEEGLKFMVYLQKENIIDESGMPKERFSAEFPKEGPSILRIQQVVRGDSAAYFCASSKVPGTEAFFGQGTRLTVV.